The clone carrying this TCR beta chain has just a few counts. What it recognizes is unknown. The data belong to a study of regulatory T cells in long-lasting Graves disease. Study-wide results and caveats: In persistent patients, shared public clonotypes (around 2,500) outnumbered those in new patients (around 1,000).

Arm-PCR of CDR3 regions with iRepertoire HTBI primers generated TCR beta libraries. TCRdb reanalysed the multiplex PCR reads using MiXCR and keeps one entry per CDR3 protein. The repertoire includes almost 350,000 distinct CDR3 sequences, about 19% of them detected once, and 29% sits in the top ten. Regarding time point: persistent/refractory GD, antithyroid drugs over 5 years with positive TRAb. Following extraction of RNA from PBMCs, that RNA was used to make the TCR library. The EDTA tubes were filled with around 8.1 milliliters of drawn peripheral blood. In germline, CDR1 is SGHKS, CDR2 YYEKEE (reference sequence). This CDR3 has 14 amino acids. The V gene lost 0 bases and the J gene lost 8 bases, with 12 bases spanning the gap.

The sequence came from a female donor with Graves disease. The sequenced sample was peripheral blood mononuclear cells (PBMCs), obtained when the disease was refractory, from a patient treated with antithyroid drugs. The J gene is TRBJ2-1, the V gene TRBV5-5; a possible D gene is TRBD1 (5 bases). DNA for the CDR3: TGTGCCAGCAGCTTGGAAGGCAGGGCCTATGAGCAGTTCTTC. This codes for CASSLEGRAYEQFF.